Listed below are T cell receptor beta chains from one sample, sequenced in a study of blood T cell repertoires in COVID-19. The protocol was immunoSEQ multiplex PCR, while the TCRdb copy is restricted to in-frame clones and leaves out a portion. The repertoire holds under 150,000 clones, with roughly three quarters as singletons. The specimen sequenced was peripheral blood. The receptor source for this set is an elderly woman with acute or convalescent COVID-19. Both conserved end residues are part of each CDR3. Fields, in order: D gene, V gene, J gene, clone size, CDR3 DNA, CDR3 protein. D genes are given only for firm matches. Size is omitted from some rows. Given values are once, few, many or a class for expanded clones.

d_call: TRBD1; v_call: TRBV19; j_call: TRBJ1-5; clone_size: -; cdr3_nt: TGTGCCAGTAGTATAGACAGGGGGCGGCAGCCCCAGCATTTT; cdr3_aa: CASSIDRGRQPQHF
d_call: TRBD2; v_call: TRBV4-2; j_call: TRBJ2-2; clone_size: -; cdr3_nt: TGTGCCAGCAGCCAACCCGCGTGGCGGGGGAGCGGGGAGCTGTTTTTT; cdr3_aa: CASSQPAWRGSGELFF
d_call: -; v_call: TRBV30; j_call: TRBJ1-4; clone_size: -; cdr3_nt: TGTGCCTGGAGTATAGACAGATCAAGCGAAAAACTGTTTTTT; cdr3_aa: CAWSIDRSSEKLFF
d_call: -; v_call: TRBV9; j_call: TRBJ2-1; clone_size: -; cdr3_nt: TGTGCCAGCAGCGTAGACAGGGCGGTATTCAATGAGCAGTTCTTC; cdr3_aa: CASSVDRAVFNEQFF
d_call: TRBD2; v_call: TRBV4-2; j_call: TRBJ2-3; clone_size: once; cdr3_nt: TGTGCCAGCAGCCAAGAGGCCCTAGCGGGAAATACGCAGTATTTT; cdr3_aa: CASSQEALAGNTQYF
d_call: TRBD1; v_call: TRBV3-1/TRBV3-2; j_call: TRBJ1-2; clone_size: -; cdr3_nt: TGTGCCAGCAGCCAAGGGGACAGCTATGGCTACACCTTC; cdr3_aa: CASSQGDSYGYTF
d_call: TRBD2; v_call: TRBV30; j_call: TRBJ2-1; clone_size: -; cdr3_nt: TGTGCCTGGAAAAGGACTAGCGGATACAATGAGCAGTTCTTC; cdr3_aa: CAWKRTSGYNEQFF
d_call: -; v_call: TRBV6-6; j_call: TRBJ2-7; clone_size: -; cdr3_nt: TGTGCCAGCAGTTACTCGGGAGACTACGAGCAGTACTTC; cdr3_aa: CASSYSGDYEQYF
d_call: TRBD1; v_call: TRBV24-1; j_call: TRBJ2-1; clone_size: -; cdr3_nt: TGTGCCACCAGTGGGACAGGGCCCCCGACTTGGGGCGACAATGAGCAGTTCTTC; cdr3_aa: CATSGTGPPTWGDNEQFF
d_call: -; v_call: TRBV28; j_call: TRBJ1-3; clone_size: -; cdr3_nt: TGTGCCAGCAGGAACCAGGGTGGTTCCGGAAACACCATATATTTT; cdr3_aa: CASRNQGGSGNTIYF
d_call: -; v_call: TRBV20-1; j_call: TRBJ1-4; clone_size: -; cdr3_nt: TGCAGTGCTAGTACCGGGGAAACTGAAAAACTGTTTTTT; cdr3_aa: CSASTGETEKLFF
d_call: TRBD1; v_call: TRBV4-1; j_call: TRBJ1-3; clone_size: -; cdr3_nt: TGCGCCAGCAGCCTAACCGGGACAGGGACTGGAAACACCATATATTTT; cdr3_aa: CASSLTGTGTGNTIYF
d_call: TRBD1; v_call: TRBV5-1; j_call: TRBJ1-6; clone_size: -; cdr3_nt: TGCGCCAGCAGCCCCGGACAGGGAAGGTCACCCCTCCACTTT; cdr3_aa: CASSPGQGRSPLHF
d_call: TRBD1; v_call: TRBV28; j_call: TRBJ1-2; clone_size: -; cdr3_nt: TGTGCCAGCAGCTACGACAGGGTTGGGACGGGGGGCTACACCTTC; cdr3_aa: CASSYDRVGTGGYTF
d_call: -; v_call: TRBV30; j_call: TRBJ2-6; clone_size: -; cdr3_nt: TGTGCCTGGAGTGTATATCGCGGGGCTGGGGCCAACGTCCTGACTTTC; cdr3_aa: CAWSVYRGAGANVLTF
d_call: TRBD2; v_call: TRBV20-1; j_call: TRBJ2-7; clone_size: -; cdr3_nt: TGCAGTGCTAGTCGCGGGAGGAGCTCCTACGAGCAGTACTTC; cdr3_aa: CSASRGRSSYEQYF
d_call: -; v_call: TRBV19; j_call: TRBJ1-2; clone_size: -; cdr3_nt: TGTGCCAGTAGTATAACCGGGGGGCGAGGCTACACCTTC; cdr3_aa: CASSITGGRGYTF
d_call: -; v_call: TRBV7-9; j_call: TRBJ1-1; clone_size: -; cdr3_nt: TGTGCCAGCAGCTTATGGCTGGGAGGAACTGAAGCTTTCTTT; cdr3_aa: CASSLWLGGTEAFF
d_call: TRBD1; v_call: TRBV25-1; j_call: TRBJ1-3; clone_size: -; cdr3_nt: TGTGCCCCCATTGATAGGACAGGGCCGAACTCTGGAAACACCATATATTTT; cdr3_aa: CAPIDRTGPNSGNTIYF
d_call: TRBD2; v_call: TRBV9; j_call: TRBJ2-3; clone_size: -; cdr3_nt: TGTGCCAGCAGCGGTCGACTAGCGGGGGCCCCTGGGGGTACGCAGTATTTT; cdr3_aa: CASSGRLAGAPGGTQYF
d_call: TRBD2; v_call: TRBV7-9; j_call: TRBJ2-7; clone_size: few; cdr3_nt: TGTGCCAGCAGCGTAGCTTTAGCGGGAGGGCCGGGTGAGCAGTACTTC; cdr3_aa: CASSVALAGGPGEQYF
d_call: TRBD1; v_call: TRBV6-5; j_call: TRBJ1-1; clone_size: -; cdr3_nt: TGTGCCAGCAGTTACTCACAGGGGATAACAAGTGAAGCTTTCTTT; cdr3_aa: CASSYSQGITSEAFF
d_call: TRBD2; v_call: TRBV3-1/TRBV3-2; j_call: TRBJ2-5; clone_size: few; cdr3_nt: TGTGCCAGCAGCCATCTAGCGGGTGTGGAGACCCAGTACTTC; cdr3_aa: CASSHLAGVETQYF
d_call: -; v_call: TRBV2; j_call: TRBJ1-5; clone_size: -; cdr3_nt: TGTGCCAGCAGGGAAAGTCCGGCGGAGAATCAGCCCCAGCATTTT; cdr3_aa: CASRESPAENQPQHF
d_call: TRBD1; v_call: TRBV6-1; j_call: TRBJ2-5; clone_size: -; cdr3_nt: TGTGCCAGCAGTGAAGAAAGGGACAGGCAAGAGACCCAGTACTTC; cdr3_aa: CASSEERDRQETQYF
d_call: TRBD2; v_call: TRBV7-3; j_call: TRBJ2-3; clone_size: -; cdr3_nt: TGTGCCAGCAGCTCTGGACTAGCCTCAGATACGCAGTATTTT; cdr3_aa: CASSSGLASDTQYF
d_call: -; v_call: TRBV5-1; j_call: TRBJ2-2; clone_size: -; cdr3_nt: TGCGCCAGCAGCCGTACCCAAAACGGGGGGGAGCTGTTTTTT; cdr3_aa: CASSRTQNGGELFF
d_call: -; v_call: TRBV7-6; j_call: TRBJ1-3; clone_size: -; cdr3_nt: TGTGCCAGCAGCTTAAACTTGGGACTGCCCTCTGGAAACACCATATATTTT; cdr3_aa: CASSLNLGLPSGNTIYF
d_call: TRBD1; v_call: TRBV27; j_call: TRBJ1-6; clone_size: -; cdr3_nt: TGTGCCAGCAGTTTATCCCCCGGACAGGGGCTGGGGAATTCACCCCTCCACTTT; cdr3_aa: CASSLSPGQGLGNSPLHF
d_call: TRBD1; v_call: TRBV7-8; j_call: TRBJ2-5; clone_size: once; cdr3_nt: TGTGCCAGCAGCTCCAAGACCCGGACAGGGCGGGAGACCCAGTACTTC; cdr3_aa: CASSSKTRTGRETQYF
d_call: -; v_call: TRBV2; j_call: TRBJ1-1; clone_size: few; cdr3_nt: TGTGCCAGCAGTGAGTACGGAGGGGCTTTCTTT; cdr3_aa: CASSEYGGAFF
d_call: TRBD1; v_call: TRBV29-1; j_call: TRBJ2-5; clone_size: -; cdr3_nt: TGCAGCGTTTCAGCGGGACAGGGGACGGGAGAGACCCAGTACTTC; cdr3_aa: CSVSAGQGTGETQYF
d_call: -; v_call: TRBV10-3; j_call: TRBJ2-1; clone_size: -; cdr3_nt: TGTGCCATCAGTGACCAGGTCTCCTACAATGAGCAGTTCTTC; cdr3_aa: CAISDQVSYNEQFF